This T cell receptor (beta chain) was observed in a study of shared T cell receptors in the human thymus. This clone was picked up one time. Trimming shortened V by 5 bases and J by 2 bases, and 13 bases separated the two germline ends. From germline, CDR1 is MDHEN and CDR2 SYDVKM. This CDR3 is built from 15 residues. The table came from immunoSEQ multiplex PCR; TCRdb's copy has only in-frame clones and leaves some out. The sample yields around 730,000 clones, 80% to 90% seen once. The same data also contributed to another study, on human thymus T cells. That investigation notes: Healthy Finnish infants undergoing corrective surgery for congenital heart defects were used as donors. The source of the thymus tissue was resections taken during corrective heart surgery. Related research described thymic repertoires that were highly overlapping among unrelated individuals.

J is TRBJ2-1 and V is TRBV28, with a weak D call TRBD2 (7 bases). The receptor was isolated from a girl under three years old with a congenital heart defect. The sequencing sample was made of thymocytes. The CDR3 DNA is TGTGCCAGCAGTCTGGGGGGGCTTCCCTACAATGAGCAGTTCTTC. This translates into CASSLGGLPYNEQFF.